This is a list of T cell receptor beta chains from one sample in a study of regulatory T cells in long-lasting Graves disease. MiXCR, run by TCRdb on the multiplex PCR reads, gives a single entry per CDR3 protein. The table has about 620,000 distinct CDR3 sequences, approximately 15% seen once. These data also formed part of another study, on T cells in Graves' hyperthyroidism and ophthalmopathy.

Sequencing was performed on peripheral blood mononuclear cells (PBMCs), taken at new diagnosis, from a patient treated with antithyroid drugs. Receptors were obtained from a woman in her 30s with Graves disease. Both conserved end residues are part of each CDR3. The D gene is left open where the match is weak.

v_call: TRBV27; d_call: .; j_call: TRBJ1-5; cdr3_aa: CASRRQYSNQPQHF
v_call: TRBV19; d_call: .; j_call: TRBJ2-2; cdr3_aa: CASMVRVGIGELFF
v_call: TRBV30; d_call: .; j_call: TRBJ2-4; cdr3_aa: CAWSVPGPGIQYF
v_call: TRBV20-1; d_call: .; j_call: TRBJ2-5; cdr3_aa: CSAKIQGQTQYF
v_call: TRBV2; d_call: TRBD2; j_call: TRBJ2-1; cdr3_aa: CASSEETSGRRSEQFF
v_call: TRBV3-1; d_call: .; j_call: TRBJ2-1; cdr3_aa: CASSQGGTAYNEQFF
v_call: TRBV28; d_call: .; j_call: TRBJ1-1; cdr3_aa: CASSFFAGVWTEAFF
v_call: TRBV7-2; d_call: .; j_call: TRBJ1-1; cdr3_aa: CASSLVRGAKMNTEAFF
v_call: TRBV3-1; d_call: .; j_call: TRBJ1-1; cdr3_aa: CASTSFVGTTEAFF
v_call: TRBV6-1; d_call: .; j_call: TRBJ1-6; cdr3_aa: CASSTEGYNSPLHF
v_call: TRBV28; d_call: TRBD1; j_call: TRBJ1-6; cdr3_aa: CASSRGQFYNSPLHF
v_call: TRBV6-2/TRBV6-3; d_call: .; j_call: TRBJ2-7; cdr3_aa: CASSYSRGAGYEQYF
v_call: TRBV10-3; d_call: .; j_call: TRBJ2-5; cdr3_aa: CAITAGTRVQETQYF
v_call: TRBV7-3; d_call: .; j_call: TRBJ2-1; cdr3_aa: CASSREDYNEQFF
v_call: TRBV28; d_call: TRBD1; j_call: TRBJ2-7; cdr3_aa: CASSLVQGVEQYF
v_call: TRBV3-1; d_call: TRBD1; j_call: TRBJ2-3; cdr3_aa: CASSQGTGADTQYF
v_call: TRBV6-2/TRBV6-3; d_call: TRBD2; j_call: TRBJ2-1; cdr3_aa: CASSDGTSGSWYNEQFF
v_call: TRBV6-1; d_call: .; j_call: TRBJ1-2; cdr3_aa: CASSELSQGLAYGYTF
v_call: TRBV20-1; d_call: TRBD2; j_call: TRBJ2-1; cdr3_aa: CSARAPPGGGQSSYNEQFF
v_call: TRBV4-1; d_call: TRBD2; j_call: TRBJ2-7; cdr3_aa: CASSGSRAGGPGEQYF
v_call: TRBV2; d_call: .; j_call: TRBJ1-4; cdr3_aa: CASSETKAGEKLFF
v_call: TRBV24-1; d_call: .; j_call: TRBJ1-5; cdr3_aa: CATSGAGNQPQHF
v_call: TRBV7-3; d_call: .; j_call: TRBJ2-3; cdr3_aa: CASSPWGGRTDTQYF
v_call: TRBV9; d_call: .; j_call: TRBJ2-1; cdr3_aa: CASGDYFEQFF
v_call: TRBV3-1; d_call: TRBD2; j_call: TRBJ2-2; cdr3_aa: CASSRTSGRGAGELFF
v_call: TRBV30; d_call: .; j_call: TRBJ2-1; cdr3_aa: CAWSVRRGNRLKSSYNEQFF
v_call: TRBV28; d_call: TRBD1; j_call: TRBJ2-5; cdr3_aa: CASSLWGQGVETQYF
v_call: TRBV29-1; d_call: .; j_call: TRBJ2-1; cdr3_aa: CSGHGTSEQFF
v_call: TRBV9; d_call: .; j_call: TRBJ2-3; cdr3_aa: CASSAGLIDTQYF
v_call: TRBV29-1; d_call: .; j_call: TRBJ1-2; cdr3_aa: CSVPLSYGYTF
v_call: TRBV30; d_call: TRBD1; j_call: TRBJ2-1; cdr3_aa: CAGKQGANEQFF
v_call: TRBV7-6; d_call: .; j_call: TRBJ2-1; cdr3_aa: CASSLGQISEQFF
v_call: TRBV9; d_call: .; j_call: TRBJ1-1; cdr3_aa: CASSVAGNTEAFF
v_call: TRBV9; d_call: .; j_call: TRBJ1-3; cdr3_aa: CASSVDSSSGNTIYF
v_call: TRBV19; d_call: TRBD2; j_call: TRBJ2-3; cdr3_aa: CASSRGLAGGTDTQYF
v_call: TRBV2; d_call: TRBD2; j_call: TRBJ2-3; cdr3_aa: CASTLGSTSVAQYF
v_call: TRBV6-5; d_call: TRBD2; j_call: TRBJ2-7; cdr3_aa: CASSYSSPRAGSFEQYF
v_call: TRBV28; d_call: TRBD2; j_call: TRBJ2-3; cdr3_aa: CASSFDPPSGGLDTQYF
v_call: TRBV10-3; d_call: TRBD2; j_call: TRBJ2-1; cdr3_aa: CAISGGLIAGSYNEQFF
v_call: TRBV29-1; d_call: .; j_call: TRBJ2-3; cdr3_aa: CSVEVLDTQYF
v_call: TRBV6-1; d_call: .; j_call: TRBJ2-2; cdr3_aa: CASSKALARGSRNTGELFF
v_call: TRBV20-1; d_call: .; j_call: TRBJ2-5; cdr3_aa: CSVREGEETQYF
v_call: TRBV29-1; d_call: TRBD2; j_call: TRBJ2-5; cdr3_aa: CSVNPGLALETQYF